The sequence of this TCR beta chain was determined in a study of radiotherapy plus CTLA-4 blockade in lung cancer. For the study at large: There were objective responses in roughly 18% of patients, and 30% to 35% had disease control.

With regard to this clone: Its matching antigen is unknown.

Using immunoSEQ multiplex PCR, the repertoire was profiled, and TCRdb retains in-frame clones only, with some absent. The table has 100,000 to 150,000 clones, 70% to 90% seen once. Notes on the study in general: Tumor-derived TCR clones expanded in blood after radiotherapy plus ipilimumab. Early blood T cell clone changes and increased post-radiation serum interferon-beta were reportedly the strongest response predictors.

Ipilimumab CTLA-4 blockade and focal radiation were given to patients with chemo-refractory metastatic non-small-cell lung cancer. Material: peripheral blood, obtained from a patient treated with radiotherapy plus ipilimumab. The origin of this receptor is a human donor with non-small cell lung cancer that progressed on radiotherapy plus ipilimumab.

CDR3 nucleotides: TGTGCCAGCAGTTTAAGCCCAGGGCGGGAGTTGAACGAGCAGTACTTC. Translation: CASSLSPGRELNEQYF. This chain connects TRBV27 to TRBJ2-7, with 7 bases that match TRBD2. The CDR3 has 16 amino acids. The trim removed 2 bases at V and 5 bases at J, leaving 12 bases unmatched. Germline assignment: CDR1 MNHEY and CDR2 SMNVEV (reference sequence).